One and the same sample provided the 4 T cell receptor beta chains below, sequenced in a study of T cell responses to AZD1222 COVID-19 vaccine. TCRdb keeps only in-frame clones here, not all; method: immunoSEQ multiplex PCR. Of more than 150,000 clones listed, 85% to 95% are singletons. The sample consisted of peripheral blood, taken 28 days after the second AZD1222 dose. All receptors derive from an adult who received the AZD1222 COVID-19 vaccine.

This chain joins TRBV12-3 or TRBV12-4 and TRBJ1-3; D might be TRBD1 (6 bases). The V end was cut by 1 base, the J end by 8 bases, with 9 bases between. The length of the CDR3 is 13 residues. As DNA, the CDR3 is TGTGCCAGCAGTTTAGTACCAGGGGACACCATATATTTT. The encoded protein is CASSLVPGDTIYF.

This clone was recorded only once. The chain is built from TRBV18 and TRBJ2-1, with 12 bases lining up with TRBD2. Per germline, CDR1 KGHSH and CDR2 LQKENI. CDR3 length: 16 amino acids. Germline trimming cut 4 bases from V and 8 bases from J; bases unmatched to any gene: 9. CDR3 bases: TGTGCCAGCTCACAACAACTAGCGGGAGGCCGCGATGAGCAGTTCTTC. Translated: CASSQQLAGGRDEQFF.

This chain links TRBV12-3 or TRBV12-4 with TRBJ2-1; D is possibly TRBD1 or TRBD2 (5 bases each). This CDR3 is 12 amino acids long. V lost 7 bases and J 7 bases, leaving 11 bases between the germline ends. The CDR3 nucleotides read TGTGCCAGCACCTTTGGGGGTAATGAGCAGTTCTTC. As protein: CASTFGGNEQFF.

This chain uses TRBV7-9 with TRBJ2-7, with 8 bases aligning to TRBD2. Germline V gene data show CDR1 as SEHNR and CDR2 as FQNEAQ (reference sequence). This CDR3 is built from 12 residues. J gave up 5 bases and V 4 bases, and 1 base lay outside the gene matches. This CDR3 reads CASSSTSDEQYF. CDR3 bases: TGTGCCAGCAGCTCGACTAGCGACGAGCAGTACTTC.